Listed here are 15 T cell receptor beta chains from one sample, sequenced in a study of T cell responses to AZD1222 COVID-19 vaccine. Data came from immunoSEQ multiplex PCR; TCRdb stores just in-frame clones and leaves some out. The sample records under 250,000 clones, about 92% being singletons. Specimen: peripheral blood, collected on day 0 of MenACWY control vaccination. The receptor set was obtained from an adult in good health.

CDR3 DNA: TGTGCCAGCAGTGATGGGACAACCTTCGTCGGCGAGCAGTACTTC. Translated: CASSDGTTFVGEQYF. The V call is TRBV6-1, the J call TRBJ2-7, with TRBD1 as a possible D gene (6 bases). The CDR3 covers 15 residues. CDR1 and CDR2 from the germline V gene are MNHNS and SASEGT. V lost 3 bases and J 6 bases, leaving 18 bases between the germline ends.

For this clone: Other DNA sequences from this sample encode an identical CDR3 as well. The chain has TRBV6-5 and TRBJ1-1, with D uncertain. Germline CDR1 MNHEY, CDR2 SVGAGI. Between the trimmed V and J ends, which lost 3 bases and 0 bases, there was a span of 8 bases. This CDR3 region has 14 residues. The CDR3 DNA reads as TGTGCCAGCAGTTATTCGCCGATGAACACTGAAGCTTTCTTT. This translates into CASSYSPMNTEAFF.

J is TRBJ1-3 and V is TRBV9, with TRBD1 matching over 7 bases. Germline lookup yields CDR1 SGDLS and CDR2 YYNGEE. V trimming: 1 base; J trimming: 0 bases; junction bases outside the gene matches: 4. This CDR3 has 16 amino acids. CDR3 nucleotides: TGTGCCAGCAGCGTAACAGGGGCAAGCTCTGGAAACACCATATATTTT. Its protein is CASSVTGASSGNTIYF.

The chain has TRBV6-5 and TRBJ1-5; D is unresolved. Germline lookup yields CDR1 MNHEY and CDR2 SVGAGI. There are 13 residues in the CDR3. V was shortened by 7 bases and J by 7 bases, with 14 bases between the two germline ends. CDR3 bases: TGTGCCAGCATGGTATCAGCTAGGCAGCCCCAGCATTTT. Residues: CASMVSARQPQHF.

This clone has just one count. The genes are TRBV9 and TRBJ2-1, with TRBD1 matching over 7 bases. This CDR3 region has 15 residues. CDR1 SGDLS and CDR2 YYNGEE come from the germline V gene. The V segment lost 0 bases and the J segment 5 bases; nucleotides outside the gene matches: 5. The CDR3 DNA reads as TGTGCCAGCAGCGTAGGGCAGGGGGTCGACAATGAGCAGTTCTTC. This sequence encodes CASSVGQGVDNEQFF.

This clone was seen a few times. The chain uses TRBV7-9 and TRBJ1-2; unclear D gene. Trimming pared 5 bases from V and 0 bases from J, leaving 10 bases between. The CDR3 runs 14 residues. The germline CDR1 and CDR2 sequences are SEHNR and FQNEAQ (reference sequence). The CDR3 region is CASSPTRPNYGYTF. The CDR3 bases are TGTGCCAGCAGCCCCACACGCCCTAACTATGGCTACACCTTC.

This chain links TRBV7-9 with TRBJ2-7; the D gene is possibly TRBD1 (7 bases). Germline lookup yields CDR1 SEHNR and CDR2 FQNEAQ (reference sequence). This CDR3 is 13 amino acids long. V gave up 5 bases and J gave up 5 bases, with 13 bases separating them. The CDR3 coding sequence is TGTGCCAGCAGCCTCAGGGGGGACGACGAGCAGTACTTC. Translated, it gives CASSLRGDDEQYF.

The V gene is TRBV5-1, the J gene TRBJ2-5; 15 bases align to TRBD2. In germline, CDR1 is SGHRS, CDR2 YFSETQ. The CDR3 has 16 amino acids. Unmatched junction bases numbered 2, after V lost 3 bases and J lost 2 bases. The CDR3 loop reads CASSSGLAGGQETQYF. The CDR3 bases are TGCGCCAGCAGCTCCGGACTAGCGGGGGGGCAAGAGACCCAGTACTTC.

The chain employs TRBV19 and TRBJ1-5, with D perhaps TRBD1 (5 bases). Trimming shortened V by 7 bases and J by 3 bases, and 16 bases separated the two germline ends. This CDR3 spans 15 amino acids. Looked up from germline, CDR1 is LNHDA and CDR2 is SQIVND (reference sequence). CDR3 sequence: CASKRVDSANQPQHF. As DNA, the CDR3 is TGTGCCAGTAAACGGGTCGACAGCGCCAATCAGCCCCAGCATTTT.

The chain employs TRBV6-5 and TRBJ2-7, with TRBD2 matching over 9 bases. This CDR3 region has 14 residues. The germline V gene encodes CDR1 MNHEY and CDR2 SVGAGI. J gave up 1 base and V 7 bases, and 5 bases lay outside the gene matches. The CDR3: CASIRSGGSYEQYF. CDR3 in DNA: TGTGCCAGCATCCGTAGCGGGGGTTCCTACGAGCAGTACTTC.

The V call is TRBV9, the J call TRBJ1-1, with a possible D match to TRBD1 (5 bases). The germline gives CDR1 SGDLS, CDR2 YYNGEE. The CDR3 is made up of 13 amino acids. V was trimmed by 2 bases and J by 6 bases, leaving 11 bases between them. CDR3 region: CASSVAGKAEAFF. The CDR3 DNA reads TGTGCCAGCAGCGTCGCAGGGAAGGCTGAAGCTTTCTTT.

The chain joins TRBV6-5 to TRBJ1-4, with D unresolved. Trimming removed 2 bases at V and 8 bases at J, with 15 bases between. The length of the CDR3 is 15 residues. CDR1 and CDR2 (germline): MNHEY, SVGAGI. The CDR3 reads CASSYGGVLGEKLFF. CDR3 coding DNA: TGTGCCAGCAGTTACGGCGGGGTTTTGGGCGAAAAACTGTTTTTT.

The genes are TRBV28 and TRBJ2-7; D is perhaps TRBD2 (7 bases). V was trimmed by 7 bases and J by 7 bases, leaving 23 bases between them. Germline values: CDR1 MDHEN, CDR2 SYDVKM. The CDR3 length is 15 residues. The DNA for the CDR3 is TGTGCCAGCAAGGAAGGGGGAGGGGTGTTATTAGAGCAGTACTTC. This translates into CASKEGGGVLLEQYF.

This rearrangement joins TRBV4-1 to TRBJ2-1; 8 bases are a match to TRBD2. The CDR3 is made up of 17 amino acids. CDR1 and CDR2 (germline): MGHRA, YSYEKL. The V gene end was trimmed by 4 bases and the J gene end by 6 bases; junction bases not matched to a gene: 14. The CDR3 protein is CASSLPTTSGSTNEQFF. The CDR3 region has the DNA TGCGCCAGCAGCCTCCCCACTACTAGCGGTTCTACCAATGAGCAGTTCTTC.

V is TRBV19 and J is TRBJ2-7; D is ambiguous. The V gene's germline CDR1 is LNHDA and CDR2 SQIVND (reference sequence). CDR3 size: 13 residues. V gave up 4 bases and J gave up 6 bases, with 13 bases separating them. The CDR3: CASSTGPAREQYF. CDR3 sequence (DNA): TGTGCCAGTAGTACGGGCCCTGCCCGCGAGCAGTACTTC.